This T cell receptor (beta chain) is from a study of blood T cell repertoires in COVID-19. The wider study: Samples of COVID-19 (acute and convalescent) were obtained from the United States, Italy and Spain. Nucleic acid was either cDNA or gDNA, and it came from T cells, B-cell-depleted T cells, or PBMCs.

Per the study methods: Amplifying reference gene primers gave estimates of nucleated cell counts. Clones were read by immunoSEQ multiplex PCR, and TCRdb kept only the in-frame ones, dropping some. V and J calls and clone size follow that table, whereas D and trimming were derived from the DNA. Altogether around 100,000 clones are present, approximately 80% being singletons, with the ten largest covering more than 10%. Germline CDR1 LNHDA, CDR2 SQIVND (reference sequence). After removal of 5 bases from V and 6 bases from J, the junction contained 8 bases not matched to a gene. This CDR3 region has 15 residues.

The V and J genes are TRBV19 and TRBJ2-2; 8 bases agree with TRBD2. This receptor was identified in a human donor in a cohort sampled during active COVID-19. Sequenced input: peripheral blood. CDR3 sequence: CASSPTGGASGELFF. The CDR3 DNA follows: TGTGCCAGTAGTCCTACCGGGGGGGCATCCGGGGAGCTGTTTTTT.